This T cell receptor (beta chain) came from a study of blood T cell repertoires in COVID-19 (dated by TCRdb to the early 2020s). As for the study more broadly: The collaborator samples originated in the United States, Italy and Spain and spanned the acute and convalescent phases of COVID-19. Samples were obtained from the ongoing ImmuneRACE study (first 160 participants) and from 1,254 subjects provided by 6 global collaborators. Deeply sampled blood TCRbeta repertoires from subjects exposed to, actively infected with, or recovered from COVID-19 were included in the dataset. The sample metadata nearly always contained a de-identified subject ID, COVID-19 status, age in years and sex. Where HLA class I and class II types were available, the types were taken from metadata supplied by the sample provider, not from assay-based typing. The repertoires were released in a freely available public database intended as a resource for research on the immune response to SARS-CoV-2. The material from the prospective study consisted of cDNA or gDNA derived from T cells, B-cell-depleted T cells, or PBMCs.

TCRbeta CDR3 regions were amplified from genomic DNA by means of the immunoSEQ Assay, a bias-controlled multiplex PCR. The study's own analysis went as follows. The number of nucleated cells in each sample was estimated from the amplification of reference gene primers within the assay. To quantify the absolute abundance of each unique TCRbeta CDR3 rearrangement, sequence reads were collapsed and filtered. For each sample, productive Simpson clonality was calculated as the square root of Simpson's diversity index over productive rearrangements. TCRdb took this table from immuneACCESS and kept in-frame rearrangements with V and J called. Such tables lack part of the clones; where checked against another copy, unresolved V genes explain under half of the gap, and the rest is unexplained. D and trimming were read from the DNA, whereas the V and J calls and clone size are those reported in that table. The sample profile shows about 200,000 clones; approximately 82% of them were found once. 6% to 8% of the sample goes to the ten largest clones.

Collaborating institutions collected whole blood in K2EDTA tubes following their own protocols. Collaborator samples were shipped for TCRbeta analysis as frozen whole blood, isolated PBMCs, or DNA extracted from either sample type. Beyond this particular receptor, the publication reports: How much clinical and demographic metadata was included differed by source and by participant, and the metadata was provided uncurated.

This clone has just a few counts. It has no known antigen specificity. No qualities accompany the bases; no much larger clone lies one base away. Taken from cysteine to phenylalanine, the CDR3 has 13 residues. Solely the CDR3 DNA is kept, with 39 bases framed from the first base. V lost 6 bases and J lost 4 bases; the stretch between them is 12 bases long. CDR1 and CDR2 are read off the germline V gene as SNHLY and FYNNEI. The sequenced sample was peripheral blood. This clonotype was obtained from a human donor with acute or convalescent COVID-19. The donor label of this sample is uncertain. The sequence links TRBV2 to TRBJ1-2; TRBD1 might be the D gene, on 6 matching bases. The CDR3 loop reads CASRGGGGYGYTF. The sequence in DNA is TGTGCCAGCAGGGGCGGGGGCGGCTATGGCTACACCTTC.